The sequence of this T cell receptor beta chain was determined in a study of regulatory T cells in long-lasting Graves disease. The CDR3 totals 12 residues. The germline V gene has CDR1 SEHNR and CDR2 FQNEAQ (reference sequence). The ends were cut back, 10 bases at V and 5 bases at J, with 13 bases in the middle. This clonotype was seen at least ten times. Building of the TCR beta libraries involved iRepertoire HTBI primers and Arm-PCR of CDR3 regions. TCRdb re-derived calls from the multiplex PCR reads in MiXCR, one entry per CDR3 protein. The table records about 200,000 distinct CDR3 sequences, about 16% of them present only once. As to time point: newly diagnosed GD, antithyroid drugs for less than 3 months. PBMCs were the source of the RNA used for TCR sequencing.

V usage is TRBV7-9 and J usage is TRBJ2-3, with unresolved D. Here the sequenced sample was peripheral blood mononuclear cells (PBMCs), taken at new diagnosis, from a patient treated with antithyroid drugs. The source is a female donor with Graves disease. As DNA, the CDR3 is TGTGCCATCCATTTAGCAGGAGATACGCAGTATTTT. Protein product: CAIHLAGDTQYF.